This T cell receptor beta chain was sequenced for a study of identical twins. Regarding the study as a whole: Zero-insertion analyses were open to partial confounding by invariant MAIT and iNKT cells. Sequences that were beta out-of-frame showed weaker excess twin sharing. Among out-of-frame alpha sequences shared by twins, low generation probability occurred in excess.

A universal primer site arose from template switching, and cDNA bore unique molecular identifiers. Each CDR3 protein gets one entry after TCRdb re-called the 5' RACE reads with MiXCR. The sample lists 1.5 million to 2 million distinct CDR3 sequences, 25% to 35% occurring once. Comments on this clonotype: Its matching antigen is unknown.

The clonotype comes from a newborn girl in good health. The sequenced sample consisted of cord blood.

DNA for the CDR3: TGTGCCAGCAGTTACGACAGAAGGGCGGGAAGTGAGCAGTTCTTC. Translating gives CASSYDRRAGSEQFF. This chain connects TRBV6-2 or TRBV6-3 to TRBJ2-1, with a tentative D call TRBD2 (6 bases). CDR3 size: 15 residues. Germline CDR1 is MNHEY and CDR2 is SVGEGT. Trimming removed 2 bases from V and 9 bases from J, with 17 bases in between.